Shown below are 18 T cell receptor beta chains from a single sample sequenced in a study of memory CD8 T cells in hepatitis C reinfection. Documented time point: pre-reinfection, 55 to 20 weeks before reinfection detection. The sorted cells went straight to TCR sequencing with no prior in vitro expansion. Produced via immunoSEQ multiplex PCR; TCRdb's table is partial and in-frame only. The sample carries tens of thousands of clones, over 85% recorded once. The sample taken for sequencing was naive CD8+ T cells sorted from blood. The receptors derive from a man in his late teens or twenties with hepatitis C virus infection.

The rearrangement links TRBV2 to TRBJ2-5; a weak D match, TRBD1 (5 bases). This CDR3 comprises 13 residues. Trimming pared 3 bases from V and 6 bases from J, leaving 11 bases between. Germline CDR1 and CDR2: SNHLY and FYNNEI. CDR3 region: CASSDRQGKTQYF. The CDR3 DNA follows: TGTGCCAGCAGTGATCGCCAGGGCAAGACCCAGTACTTC.

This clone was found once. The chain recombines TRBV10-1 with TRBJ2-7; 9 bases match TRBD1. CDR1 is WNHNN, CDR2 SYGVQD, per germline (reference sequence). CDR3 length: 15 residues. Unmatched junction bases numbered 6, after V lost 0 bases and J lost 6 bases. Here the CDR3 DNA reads TGCGCCAGCAGTGAGTCGGGGACAGGGCAGAGCGAGCAGTACTTC. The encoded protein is CASSESGTGQSEQYF.

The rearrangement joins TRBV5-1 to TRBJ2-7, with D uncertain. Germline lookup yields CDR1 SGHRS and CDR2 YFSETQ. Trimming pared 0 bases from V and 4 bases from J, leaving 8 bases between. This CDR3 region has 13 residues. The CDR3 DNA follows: TGCGCCAGCAGCTTGGAGTTGGAGTACGAGCAGTACTTC. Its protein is CASSLELEYEQYF.

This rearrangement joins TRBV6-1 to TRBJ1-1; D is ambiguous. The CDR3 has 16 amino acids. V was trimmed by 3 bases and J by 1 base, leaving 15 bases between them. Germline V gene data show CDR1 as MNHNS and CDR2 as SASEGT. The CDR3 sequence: CASSEPRDGANTEAFF. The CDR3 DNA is TGTGCCAGCAGTGAGCCACGCGACGGAGCGAACACTGAAGCTTTCTTT.

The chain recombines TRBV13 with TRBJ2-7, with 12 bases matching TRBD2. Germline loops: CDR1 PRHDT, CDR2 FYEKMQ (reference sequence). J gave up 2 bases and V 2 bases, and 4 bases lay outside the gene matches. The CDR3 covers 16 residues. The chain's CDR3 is CASSLRGLAGPYEQYF. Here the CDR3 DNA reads TGTGCCAGCAGCTTACGAGGACTAGCGGGACCCTACGAGCAGTACTTC. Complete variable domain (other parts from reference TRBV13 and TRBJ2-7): AAGVIQSPRHLIKEKRETATLKCYPIPRHDTVYWYQQGPGQDPQFLISFYEKMQSDKGSIPDRFSAQQFSDYHSELNMSSLELGDSALYFCASSLRGLAGPYEQYFGPGTRLTVT.

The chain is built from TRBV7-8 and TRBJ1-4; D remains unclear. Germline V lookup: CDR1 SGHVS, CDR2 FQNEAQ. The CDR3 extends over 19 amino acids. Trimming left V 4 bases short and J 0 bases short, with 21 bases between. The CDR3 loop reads CASSSTSPGWPATNEKLFF. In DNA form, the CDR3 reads TGTGCCAGCAGCTCCACCAGCCCGGGGTGGCCAGCAACTAATGAAAAACTGTTTTTT.

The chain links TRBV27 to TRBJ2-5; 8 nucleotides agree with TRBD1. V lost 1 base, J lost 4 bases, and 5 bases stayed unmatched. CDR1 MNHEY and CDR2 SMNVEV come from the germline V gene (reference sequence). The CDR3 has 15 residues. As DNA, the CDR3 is TGTGCCAGCAGTTTATATCAGGACAGGGCAGAGACCCAGTACTTC. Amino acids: CASSLYQDRAETQYF.

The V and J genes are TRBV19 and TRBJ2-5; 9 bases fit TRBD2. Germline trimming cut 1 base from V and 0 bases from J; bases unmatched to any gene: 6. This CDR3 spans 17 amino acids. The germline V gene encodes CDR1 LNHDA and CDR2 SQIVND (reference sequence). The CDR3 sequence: CASSIGMAGGYQETQYF. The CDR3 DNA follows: TGTGCCAGTAGTATAGGGATGGCGGGAGGGTACCAAGAGACCCAGTACTTC.

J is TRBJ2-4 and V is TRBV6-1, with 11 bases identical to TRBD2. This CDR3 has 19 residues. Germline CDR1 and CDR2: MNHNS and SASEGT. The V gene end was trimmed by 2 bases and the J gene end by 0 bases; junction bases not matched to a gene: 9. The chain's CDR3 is CASSELASGGILAKNIQYF. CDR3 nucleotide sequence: TGTGCCAGCAGTGAATTAGCTAGCGGGGGGATCCTAGCCAAAAACATTCAGTACTTC.

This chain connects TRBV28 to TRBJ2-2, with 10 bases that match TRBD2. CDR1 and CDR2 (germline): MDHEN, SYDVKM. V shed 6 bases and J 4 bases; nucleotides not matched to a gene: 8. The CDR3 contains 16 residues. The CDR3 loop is CASSRRTSGSTGELFF. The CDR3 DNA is TGTGCCAGCAGCCGGCGGACTAGCGGTTCCACCGGGGAGCTGTTTTTT.

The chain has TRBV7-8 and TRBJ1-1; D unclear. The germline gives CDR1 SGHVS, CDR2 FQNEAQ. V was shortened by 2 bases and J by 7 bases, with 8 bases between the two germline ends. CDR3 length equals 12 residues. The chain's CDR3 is CASSLPRDEAFF. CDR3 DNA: TGTGCCAGCAGCTTACCCCGGGATGAAGCTTTCTTT.

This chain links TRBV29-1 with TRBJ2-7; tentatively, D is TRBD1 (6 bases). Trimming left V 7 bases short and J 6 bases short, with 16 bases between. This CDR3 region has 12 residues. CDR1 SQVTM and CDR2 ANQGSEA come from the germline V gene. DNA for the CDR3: TGCAGCGCCGATTTCTTAGGGGGCGAGCAGTACTTC. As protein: CSADFLGGEQYF.

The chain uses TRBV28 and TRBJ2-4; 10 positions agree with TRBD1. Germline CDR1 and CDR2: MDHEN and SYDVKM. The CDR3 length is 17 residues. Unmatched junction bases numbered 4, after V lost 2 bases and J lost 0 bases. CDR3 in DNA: TGTGCCAGCAGTTTAGGGGGACAGGGGCTAGCCAAAAACATTCAGTACTTC. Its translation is CASSLGGQGLAKNIQYF.

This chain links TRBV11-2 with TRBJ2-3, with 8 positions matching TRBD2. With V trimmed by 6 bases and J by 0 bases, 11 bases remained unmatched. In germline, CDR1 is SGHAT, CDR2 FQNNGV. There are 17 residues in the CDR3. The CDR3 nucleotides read TGTGCCAGCAGGCCCGCTCGGACTAGCTCCAGCACAGATACGCAGTATTTT. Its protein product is CASRPARTSSSTDTQYF.

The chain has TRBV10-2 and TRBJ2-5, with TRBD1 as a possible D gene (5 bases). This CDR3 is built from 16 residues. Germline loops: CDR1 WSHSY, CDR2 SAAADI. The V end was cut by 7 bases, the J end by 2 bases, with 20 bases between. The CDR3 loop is CASTPLLGVIQETQYF. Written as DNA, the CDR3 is TGCGCCAGCACGCCTCTTTTAGGGGTTATTCAAGAGACCCAGTACTTC.

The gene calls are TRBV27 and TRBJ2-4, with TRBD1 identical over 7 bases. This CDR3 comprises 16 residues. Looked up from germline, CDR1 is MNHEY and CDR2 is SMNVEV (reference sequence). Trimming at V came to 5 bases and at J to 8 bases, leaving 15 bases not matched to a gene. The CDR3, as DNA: TGTGCCAGCAGTGCCACAGGGGTTTCTGCCGATTACATTCAGTACTTC. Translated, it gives CASSATGVSADYIQYF.

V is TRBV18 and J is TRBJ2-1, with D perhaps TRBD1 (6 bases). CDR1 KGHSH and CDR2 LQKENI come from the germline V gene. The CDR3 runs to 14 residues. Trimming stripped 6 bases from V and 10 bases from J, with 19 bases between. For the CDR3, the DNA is TGTGCCAGCTCCCTGGTCGAGCAGACAGGAGAGCAGTTCTTC. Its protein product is CASSLVEQTGEQFF.

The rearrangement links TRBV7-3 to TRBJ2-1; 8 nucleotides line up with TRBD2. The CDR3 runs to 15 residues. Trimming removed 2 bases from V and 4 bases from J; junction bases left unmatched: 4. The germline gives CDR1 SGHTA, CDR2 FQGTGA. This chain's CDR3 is CASSLDSGIYNEQFF. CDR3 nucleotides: TGTGCCAGCAGCTTAGATAGCGGGATTTACAATGAGCAGTTCTTC.